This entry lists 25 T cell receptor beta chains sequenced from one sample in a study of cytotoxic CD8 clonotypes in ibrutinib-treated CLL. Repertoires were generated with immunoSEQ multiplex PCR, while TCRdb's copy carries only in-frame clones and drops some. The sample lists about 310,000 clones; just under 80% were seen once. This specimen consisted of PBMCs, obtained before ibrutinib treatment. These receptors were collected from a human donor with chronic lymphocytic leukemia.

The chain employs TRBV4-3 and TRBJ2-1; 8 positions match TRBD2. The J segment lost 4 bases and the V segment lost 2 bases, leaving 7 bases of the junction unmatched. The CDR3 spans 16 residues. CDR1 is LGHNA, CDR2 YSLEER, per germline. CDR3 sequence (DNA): TGCGCCAGCAGCCAAACCTTAGCGGGAACTTACAATGAGCAGTTCTTC. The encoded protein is CASSQTLAGTYNEQFF.

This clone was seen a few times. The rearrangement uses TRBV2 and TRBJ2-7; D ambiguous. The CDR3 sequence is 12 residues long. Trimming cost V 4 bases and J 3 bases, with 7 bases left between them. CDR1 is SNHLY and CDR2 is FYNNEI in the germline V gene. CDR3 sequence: CASSVGDYEQYF. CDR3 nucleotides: TGTGCCAGCAGTGTTGGGGACTACGAGCAGTACTTC.

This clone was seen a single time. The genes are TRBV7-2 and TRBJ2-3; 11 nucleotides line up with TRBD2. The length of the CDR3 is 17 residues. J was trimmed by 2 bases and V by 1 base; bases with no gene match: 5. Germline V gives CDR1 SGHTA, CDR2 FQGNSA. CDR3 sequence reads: CASSLVASGRNTDTQYF. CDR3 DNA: TGTGCCAGCAGCTTAGTTGCTAGCGGGAGGAACACAGATACGCAGTATTTT. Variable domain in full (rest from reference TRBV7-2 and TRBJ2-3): GAGVSQSPSNKVTEKGKDVELRCDPISGHTALYWYRQSLGQGLEFLIYFQGNSAPDKSGLPSDRFSAERTGGSVSTLTIQRTQQEDSAVYLCASSLVASGRNTDTQYFGPGTRLTVL.

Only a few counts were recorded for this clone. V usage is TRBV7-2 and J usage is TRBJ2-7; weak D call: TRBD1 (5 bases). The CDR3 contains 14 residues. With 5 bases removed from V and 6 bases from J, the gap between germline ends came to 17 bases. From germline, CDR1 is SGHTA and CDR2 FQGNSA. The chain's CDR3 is CASSTNRAGSEQYF. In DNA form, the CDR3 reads TGTGCCAGCAGCACTAACCGGGCAGGGTCCGAGCAGTACTTC.

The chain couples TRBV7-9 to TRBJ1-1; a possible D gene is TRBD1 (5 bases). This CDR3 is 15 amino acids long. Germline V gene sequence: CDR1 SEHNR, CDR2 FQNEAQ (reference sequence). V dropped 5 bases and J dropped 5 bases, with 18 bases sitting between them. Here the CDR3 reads CASSPDWGTPTEAFF. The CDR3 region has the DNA TGTGCCAGCAGCCCAGATTGGGGGACCCCAACTGAAGCTTTCTTT.

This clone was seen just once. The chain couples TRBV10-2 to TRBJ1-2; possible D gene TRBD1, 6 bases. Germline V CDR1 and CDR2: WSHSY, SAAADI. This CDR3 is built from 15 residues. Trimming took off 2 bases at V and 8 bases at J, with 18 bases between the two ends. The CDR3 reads CASSELRWGATGYTF. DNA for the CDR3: TGCGCCAGCAGTGAGCTCCGATGGGGGGCTACCGGCTACACCTTC.

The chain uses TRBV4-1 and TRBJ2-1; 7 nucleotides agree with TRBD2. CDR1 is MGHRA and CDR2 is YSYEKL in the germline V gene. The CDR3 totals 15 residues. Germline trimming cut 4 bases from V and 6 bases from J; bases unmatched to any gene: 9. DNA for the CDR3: TGCGCCAGCAGCCCCCGGACTAGTGGGGTCAATGAGCAGTTCTTC. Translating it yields CASSPRTSGVNEQFF.

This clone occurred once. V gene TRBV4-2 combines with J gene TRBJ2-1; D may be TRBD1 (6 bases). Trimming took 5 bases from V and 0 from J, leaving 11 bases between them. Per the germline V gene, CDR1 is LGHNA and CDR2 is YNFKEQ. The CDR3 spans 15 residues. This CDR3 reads CASSARGSSYNEQFF. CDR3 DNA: TGTGCCAGCAGCGCTAGGGGGAGCTCCTACAATGAGCAGTTCTTC.

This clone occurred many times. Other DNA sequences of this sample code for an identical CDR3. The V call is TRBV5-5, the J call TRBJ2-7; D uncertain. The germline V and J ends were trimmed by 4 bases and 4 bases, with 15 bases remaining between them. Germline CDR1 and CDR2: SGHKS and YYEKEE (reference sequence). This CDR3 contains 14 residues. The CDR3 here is CASSQEYGPYEQYF. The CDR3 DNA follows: TGTGCCAGCAGCCAAGAATATGGACCTTACGAGCAGTACTTC.

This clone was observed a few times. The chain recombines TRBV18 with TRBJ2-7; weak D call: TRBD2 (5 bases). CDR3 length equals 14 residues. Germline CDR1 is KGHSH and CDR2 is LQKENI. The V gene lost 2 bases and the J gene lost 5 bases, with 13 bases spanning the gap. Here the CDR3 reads CASSPWLAGHEQYF. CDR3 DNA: TGTGCCAGCTCACCATGGCTAGCTGGCCACGAGCAGTACTTC. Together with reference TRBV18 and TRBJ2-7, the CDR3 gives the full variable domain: NAGVMQNPRHLVRRRGQEARLRCSPMKGHSHVYWYRQLPEEGLKFMVYLQKENIIDESGMPKERFSAEFPKEGPSILRIQQVVRGDSAAYFCASSPWLAGHEQYFGPGTRLTVT.

CDR3 residues: CAWSLRLGGEETQYF. As DNA, the CDR3 is TGTGCCTGGAGTTTGAGGTTGGGGGGCGAAGAGACCCAGTACTTC. The V and J genes are TRBV30 and TRBJ2-5; D might be TRBD1 or TRBD2, each matching 6 bases. CDR1 and CDR2 (germline): GTSNPN, SVGIG (reference sequence). Trimming left V 2 bases short and J 3 bases short, with 16 bases between. The CDR3 contains 15 residues.

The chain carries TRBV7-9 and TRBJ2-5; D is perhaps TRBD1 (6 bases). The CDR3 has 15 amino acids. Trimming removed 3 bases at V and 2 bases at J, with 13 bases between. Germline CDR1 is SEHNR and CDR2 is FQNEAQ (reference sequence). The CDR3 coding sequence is TGTGCCAGCAGCTTGGCACAGGGAGTACAAGAGACCCAGTACTTC. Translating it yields CASSLAQGVQETQYF.

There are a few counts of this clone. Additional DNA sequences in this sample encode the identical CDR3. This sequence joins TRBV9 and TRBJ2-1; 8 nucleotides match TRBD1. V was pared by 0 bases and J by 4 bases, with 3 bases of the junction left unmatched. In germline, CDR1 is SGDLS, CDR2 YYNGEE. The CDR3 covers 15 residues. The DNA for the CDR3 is TGTGCCAGCAGCGTAGGGACAGGGAGTTACAATGAGCAGTTCTTC. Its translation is CASSVGTGSYNEQFF.

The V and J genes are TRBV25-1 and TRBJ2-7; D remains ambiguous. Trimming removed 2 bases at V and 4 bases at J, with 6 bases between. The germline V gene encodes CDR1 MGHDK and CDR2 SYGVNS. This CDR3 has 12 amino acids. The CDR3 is CASSEHGYEQYF. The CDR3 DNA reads TGTGCCAGCAGTGAACACGGATACGAGCAGTACTTC.

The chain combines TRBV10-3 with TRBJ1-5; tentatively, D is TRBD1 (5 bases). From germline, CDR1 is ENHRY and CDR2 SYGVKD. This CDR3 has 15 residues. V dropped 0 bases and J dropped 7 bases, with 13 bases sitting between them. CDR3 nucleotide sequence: TGTGCCATCAGTGAGTCGAGAGGGGCTGGACAGCCCCAGCATTTT. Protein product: CAISESRGAGQPQHF.

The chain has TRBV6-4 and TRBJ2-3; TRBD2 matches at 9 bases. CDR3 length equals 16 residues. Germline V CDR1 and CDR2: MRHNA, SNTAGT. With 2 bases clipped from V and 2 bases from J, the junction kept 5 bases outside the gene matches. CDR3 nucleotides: TGTGCCAGCAGTGACCAAGCGGGAGGTTCCACAGATACGCAGTATTTT. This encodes CASSDQAGGSTDTQYF.

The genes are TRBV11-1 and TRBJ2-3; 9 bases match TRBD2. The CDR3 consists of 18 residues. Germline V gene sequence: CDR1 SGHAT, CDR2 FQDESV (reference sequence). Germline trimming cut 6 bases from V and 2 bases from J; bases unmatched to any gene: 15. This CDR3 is CASSLRPSGRTITDTQYF. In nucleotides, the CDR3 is TGTGCCAGCAGTCTCAGGCCCAGCGGGAGGACGATCACAGATACGCAGTATTTT.

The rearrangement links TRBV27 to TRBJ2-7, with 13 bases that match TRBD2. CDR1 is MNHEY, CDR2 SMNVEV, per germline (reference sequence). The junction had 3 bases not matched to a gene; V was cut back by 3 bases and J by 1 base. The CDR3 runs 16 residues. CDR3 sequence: CASSFGTSGASYEQYF. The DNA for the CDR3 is TGTGCCAGCAGTTTTGGGACTAGCGGGGCATCCTACGAGCAGTACTTC.

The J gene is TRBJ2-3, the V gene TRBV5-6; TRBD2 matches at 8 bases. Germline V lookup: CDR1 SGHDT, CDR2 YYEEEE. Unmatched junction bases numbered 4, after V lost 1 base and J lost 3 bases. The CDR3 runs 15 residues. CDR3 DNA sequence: TGTGCCAGCAGCTTGACTAGCGGCTTTACAGATACGCAGTATTTT. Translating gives CASSLTSGFTDTQYF.

The CDR3 DNA follows: TGTGCCAGCAGTTCAAGTTGGAGGGGGAATGAGCAGTTCTTC. Encoded protein: CASSSSWRGNEQFF. The chain is built from TRBV28 and TRBJ2-1; possibly TRBD1 or TRBD2 for D (6 bases each). Germline CDR1 is MDHEN and CDR2 is SYDVKM. Trimming removed 4 bases at V and 7 bases at J, with 14 bases between. The CDR3 length is 14 residues. Combining the CDR3 with reference TRBV28 and TRBJ2-1 gives the whole variable domain DVKVTQSSRYLVKRTGEKVFLECVQDMDHENMFWYRQDPGLGLRLIYFSYDVKMKEKGDIPEGYSVSREKKERFSLILESASTNQTSMYLCASSSSWRGNEQFFGPGTRLTVL.

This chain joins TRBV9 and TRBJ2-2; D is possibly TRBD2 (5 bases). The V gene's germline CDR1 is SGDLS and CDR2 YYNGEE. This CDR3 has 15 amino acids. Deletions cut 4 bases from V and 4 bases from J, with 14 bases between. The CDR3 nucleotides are TGTGCCAGCAGCCCAGAGGGTACTTTCACCGGGGAGCTGTTTTTT. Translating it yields CASSPEGTFTGELFF. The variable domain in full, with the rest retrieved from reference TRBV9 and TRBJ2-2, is DSGVTQTPKHLITATGQRVTLRCSPRSGDLSVYWYQQSLDQGLQFLIQYYNGEERAKGNILERFSAQQFPDLHSELNLSSLELGDSALYFCASSPEGTFTGELFFGEGSRLTVL.

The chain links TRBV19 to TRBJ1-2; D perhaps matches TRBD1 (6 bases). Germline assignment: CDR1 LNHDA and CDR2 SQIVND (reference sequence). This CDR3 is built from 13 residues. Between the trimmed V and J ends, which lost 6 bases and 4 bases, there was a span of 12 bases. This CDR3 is CASRTQGVYGYTF. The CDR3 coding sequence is TGTGCCAGTAGGACACAGGGCGTCTATGGCTACACCTTC.

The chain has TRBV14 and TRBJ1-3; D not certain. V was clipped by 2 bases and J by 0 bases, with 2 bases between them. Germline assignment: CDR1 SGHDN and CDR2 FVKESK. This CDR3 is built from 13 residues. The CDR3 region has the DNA TGTGCCAGCAGCCAATCCTCTGGAAACACCATATATTTT. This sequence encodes CASSQSSGNTIYF.

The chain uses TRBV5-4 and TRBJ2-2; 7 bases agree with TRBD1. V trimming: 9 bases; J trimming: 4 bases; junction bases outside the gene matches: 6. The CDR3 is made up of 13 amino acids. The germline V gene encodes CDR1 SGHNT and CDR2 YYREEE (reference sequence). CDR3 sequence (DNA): TGTGCCACAAGACAGGGAACCACCGGGGAGCTGTTTTTT. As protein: CATRQGTTGELFF. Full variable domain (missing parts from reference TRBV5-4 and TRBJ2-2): ETGVTQSPTHLIKTRGQQVTLRCSSQSGHNTVSWYQQALGQGPQFIFQYYREEENGRGNFPPRFSGLQFPNYSSELNVNALELDDSALYLCATRQGTTGELFFGEGSRLTVL.

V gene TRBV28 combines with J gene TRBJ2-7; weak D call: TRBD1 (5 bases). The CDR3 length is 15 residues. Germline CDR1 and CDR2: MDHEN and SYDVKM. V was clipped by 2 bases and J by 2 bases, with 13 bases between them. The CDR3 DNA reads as TGTGCCAGCAGTTTAGGTGTAGGGGCCCCCTACGAGCAGTACTTC. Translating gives CASSLGVGAPYEQYF.